Here is one T cell receptor (beta chain) with its context. Its antigen is currently unknown. This record belongs to a study of shared clonotypes between healthy human individuals. Regarding the study as a whole: On the whole, naive subsets had larger estimated richness than memory subsets had.

Within Nashville, Tennessee resided all donors, each a Caucasian adult. Investigators spread the genomic DNA of each subset evenly over several immunoSEQ plates. Sequencing was performed with immunoSEQ multiplex PCR; in TCRdb, only in-frame clones are kept and a portion is missing. The table lists 1.4 million to 1.5 million clones, roughly 97% of them singletons. Germline CDR1 reads MNHNS; CDR2 reads SASEGT. The CDR3 totals 12 residues. V was trimmed by 1 base and J by 8 bases, leaving 8 bases between them. This receptor was identified in a man aged 30-40 years in good health. The chain has TRBV6-1 and TRBJ1-2; the D is unclear. Material for sequencing was naive CD4+ T cells sorted from blood. Described subset: CD45RA+ positively selected. CDR3 in amino acids: CASSEGAGGYTF. DNA for the CDR3: TGTGCCAGCAGTGAAGGCGCGGGGGGCTACACCTTC.